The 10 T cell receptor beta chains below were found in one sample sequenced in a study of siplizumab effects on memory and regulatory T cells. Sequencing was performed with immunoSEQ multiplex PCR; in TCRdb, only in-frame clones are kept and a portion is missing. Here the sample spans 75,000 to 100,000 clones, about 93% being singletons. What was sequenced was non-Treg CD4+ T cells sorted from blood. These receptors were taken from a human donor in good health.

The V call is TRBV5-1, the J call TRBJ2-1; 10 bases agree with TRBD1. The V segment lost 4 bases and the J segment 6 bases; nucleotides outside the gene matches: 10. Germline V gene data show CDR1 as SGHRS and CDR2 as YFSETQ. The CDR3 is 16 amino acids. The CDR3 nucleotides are TGCGCCAGCAGCCCAAGACAGGGGGCAAGAATCAATGAGCAGTTCTTC. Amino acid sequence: CASSPRQGARINEQFF.

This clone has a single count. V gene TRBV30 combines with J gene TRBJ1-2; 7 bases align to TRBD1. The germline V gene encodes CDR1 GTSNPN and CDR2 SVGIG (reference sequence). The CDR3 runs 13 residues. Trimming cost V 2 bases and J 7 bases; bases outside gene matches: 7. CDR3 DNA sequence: TGTGCCTGGAGTAGACAGGGATCTATTGGCTACACCTTC. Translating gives CAWSRQGSIGYTF.

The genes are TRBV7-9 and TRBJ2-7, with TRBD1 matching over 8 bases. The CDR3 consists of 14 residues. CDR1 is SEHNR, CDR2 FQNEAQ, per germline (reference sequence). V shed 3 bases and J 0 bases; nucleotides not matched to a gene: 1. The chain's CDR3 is CASSLTGVSYEQYF. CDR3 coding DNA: TGTGCCAGCAGCTTGACAGGGGTCTCCTACGAGCAGTACTTC.

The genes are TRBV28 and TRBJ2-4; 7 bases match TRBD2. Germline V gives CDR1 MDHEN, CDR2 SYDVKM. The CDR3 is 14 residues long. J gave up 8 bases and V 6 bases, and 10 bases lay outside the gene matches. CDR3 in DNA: TGTGCCAGCAGCCTAAGTGCGGGACTATACATTCAGTACTTC. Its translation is CASSLSAGLYIQYF.

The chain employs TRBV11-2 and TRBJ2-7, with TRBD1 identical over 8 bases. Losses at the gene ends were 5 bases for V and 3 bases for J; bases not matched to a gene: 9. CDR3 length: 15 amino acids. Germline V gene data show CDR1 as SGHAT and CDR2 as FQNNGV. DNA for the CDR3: TGTGCCAGCAGCAATCGACAGGGGAGGATCTACGAGCAGTACTTC. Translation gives CASSNRQGRIYEQYF. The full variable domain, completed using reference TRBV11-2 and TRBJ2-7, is EAGVAQSPRYKIIEKRQSVAFWCNPISGHATLYWYQQILGQGPKLLIQFQNNGVVDDSQLPKDRFSAERLKGVDSTLKIQPAKLEDSAVYLCASSNRQGRIYEQYFGPGTRLTVT.

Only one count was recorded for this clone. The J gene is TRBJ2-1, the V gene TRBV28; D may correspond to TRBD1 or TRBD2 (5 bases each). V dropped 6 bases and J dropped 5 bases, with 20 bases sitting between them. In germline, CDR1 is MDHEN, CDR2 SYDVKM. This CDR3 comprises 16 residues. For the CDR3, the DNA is TGTGCCAGCAGCCTCGGATGGGGGAGAGAGCACAATGAGCAGTTCTTC. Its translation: CASSLGWGREHNEQFF.

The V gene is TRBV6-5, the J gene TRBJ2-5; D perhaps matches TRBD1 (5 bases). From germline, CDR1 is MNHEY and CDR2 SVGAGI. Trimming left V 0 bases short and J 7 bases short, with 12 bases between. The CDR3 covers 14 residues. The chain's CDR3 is CASSYSGQSGTQYF. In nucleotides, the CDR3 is TGTGCCAGCAGTTACTCGGGGCAGTCTGGGACCCAGTACTTC.

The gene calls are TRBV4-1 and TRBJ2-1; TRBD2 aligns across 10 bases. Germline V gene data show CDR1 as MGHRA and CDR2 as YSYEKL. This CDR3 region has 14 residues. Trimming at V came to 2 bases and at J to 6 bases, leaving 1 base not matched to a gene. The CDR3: CASSQPSGSNEQFF. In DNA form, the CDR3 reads TGCGCCAGCAGCCAACCTAGCGGGAGCAATGAGCAGTTCTTC.

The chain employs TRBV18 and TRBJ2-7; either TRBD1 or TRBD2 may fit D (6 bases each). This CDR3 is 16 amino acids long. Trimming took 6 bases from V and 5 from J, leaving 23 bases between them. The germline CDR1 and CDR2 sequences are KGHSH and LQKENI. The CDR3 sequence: CASSSIQGTGENEQYF. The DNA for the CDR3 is TGTGCCAGCTCGTCGATCCAGGGGACTGGTGAAAACGAGCAGTACTTC.

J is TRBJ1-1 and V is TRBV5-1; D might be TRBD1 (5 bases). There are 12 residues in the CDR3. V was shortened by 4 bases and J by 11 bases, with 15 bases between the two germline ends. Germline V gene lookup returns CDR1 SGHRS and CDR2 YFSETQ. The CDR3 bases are TGCGCCAGCAGCCCCATAAAGGGGTTTGCTTTCTTT. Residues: CASSPIKGFAFF.